This TCR beta chain was profiled in a study of Graves' ophthalmopathy and Graves' hyperthyroidism. This clonotype was counted a few times. This CDR3 has 18 residues. Germline V CDR1 and CDR2: KGHSH, LQKENI. Trimming left V 1 base short and J 0 bases short, with 15 bases between. Amplification targeted the TCR beta CDR3 regions, with RNA transcripts as the source material. HTBI primers were used in a first-round RT-PCR, which preceded a second-round multiplex PCR. MiXCR was run by TCRdb on the multiplex PCR reads, yielding one entry per CDR3 protein. The sample includes approximately 500,000 distinct CDR3 sequences, approximately 15% of them seen just once. Uncontrolled infections, pregnancy, lactation or other autoimmune diseases led to patient exclusion. Diagnostic conclusions were grounded in clinical symptoms, serum thyroxine, TRAb, thyroid ultrasound and orbital computed tomography.

The rearrangement links TRBV18 to TRBJ2-2; D possibly corresponds to TRBD2 (6 bases). The receptor's source is a woman aged 25 to 39 with Graves' ophthalmopathy. The specimen sequenced was blood. In DNA form, the CDR3 reads TGTGCCAGCTCACCACGAGTCGTCGGGGGATCGAACACCGGGGAGCTGTTTTTT. Residues: CASSPRVVGGSNTGELFF.